The 6 T cell receptor beta chains below all came from one sample that was sequenced in a study of T cells in Graves' hyperthyroidism and ophthalmopathy. TCR beta CDR3 region amplification was performed from RNA transcripts. A set of HTBI primers served as the primers for a first-round RT-PCR of the TCR CDR3. TCRdb processed the multiplex PCR reads anew with MiXCR; each CDR3 protein has one entry. The sample holds approximately 95,000 distinct CDR3 sequences, approximately 39% seen once. The sequenced sample was peripheral blood or thyroid tissue (not recorded which). These receptors were collected from a woman in her twenties or thirties with Graves' hyperthyroidism.

For this clonotype: One junction end does not reproduce the germline sequence, and a read error may be involved. The chain couples TRBV5-1 to TRBJ2-7; 12 nucleotides line up with TRBD2. This CDR3 region has 14 residues. Per germline, CDR1 SGHRS and CDR2 YFSETQ. The CDR3 here is CASSWTSGIDEQYF. CDR3 sequence (DNA): TGTGCCAGCAGCTGGACTAGCGGGATCGACGAGCAGTACTTC.

By frequency in the sample, this clonotype is medium-sized. The chain combines TRBV24-1 with TRBJ2-5, with D perhaps given as TRBD1 or TRBD2 (5 bases each). The V end lost 2 bases, the J end lost 4 bases, and 10 bases lay between the germline ends. The length of the CDR3 is 14 residues. Germline-derived CDR1 and CDR2 are KGHDR and SFDVKD. The CDR3 spells CATSDSQGVETQYF. The CDR3 nucleotides read TGTGCCACCAGTGATTCCCAGGGAGTAGAGACCCAGTACTTC.

The V call is TRBV2, the J call TRBJ2-7; TRBD1 matches at 7 bases. CDR1 and CDR2 from the germline V gene are SNHLY and FYNNEI. The J segment lost 4 bases and the V segment lost 6 bases, leaving 6 bases of the junction unmatched. The CDR3 contains 13 residues. CDR3 protein: CASRTGTVYEQYF. CDR3 coding DNA: TGTGCCAGCAGAACCGGGACAGTTTACGAGCAGTACTTC. Full variable domain (remainder filled in from reference TRBV2 and TRBJ2-7): EPEVTQTPSHQVTQMGQEVILRCVPISNHLYFYWYRQILGQKVEFLVSFYNNEISEKSEIFDDQFSVERPDGSNFTLKIRSTKLEDSAMYFCASRTGTVYEQYFGPGTRLTVT.

Many counts were recorded for this clonotype. The DNA for the CDR3 is TGTGCCAGCAGCCCAGGACGGGGGAACACTGAAGCTTTCTTT. The encoded protein is CASSPGRGNTEAFF. This chain links TRBV7-3 with TRBJ1-1; the D is unclear. The CDR3 has 14 residues. Germline V gene lookup returns CDR1 SGHTA and CDR2 FQGTGA. V was trimmed by 5 bases and J by 1 base, leaving 11 bases between them.

The chain links TRBV10-3 to TRBJ1-2, with D perhaps matching TRBD1 (5 bases). Germline V gene lookup returns CDR1 ENHRY and CDR2 SYGVKD. The germline V and J ends were trimmed by 3 bases and 0 bases, with 11 bases remaining between them. The CDR3 is made up of 15 amino acids. The CDR3 coding sequence is TGTGCCATCAGTGACGACGACAGCGCTAACTATGGCTACACCTTC. It codes for CAISDDDSANYGYTF.

This clonotype has more than one count but fewer than ten. The V gene is TRBV28, the J gene TRBJ2-2, with D possibly being TRBD1 or TRBD2 (6 bases each). CDR1 MDHEN and CDR2 SYDVKM come from the germline V gene. The length of the CDR3 is 15 residues. The germline V and J ends were trimmed by 5 bases and 1 base, with 11 bases remaining between them. CDR3 region: CASSRGQGNTGELFF. In nucleotides, the CDR3 is TGTGCCAGCAGTCGGGGGCAGGGGAACACCGGGGAGCTGTTTTTT. The entire variable domain, with the rest obtained from reference TRBV28 and TRBJ2-2, is as follows: DVKVTQSSRYLVKRTGEKVFLECVQDMDHENMFWYRQDPGLGLRLIYFSYDVKMKEKGDIPEGYSVSREKKERFSLILESASTNQTSMYLCASSRGQGNTGELFFGEGSRLTVL.